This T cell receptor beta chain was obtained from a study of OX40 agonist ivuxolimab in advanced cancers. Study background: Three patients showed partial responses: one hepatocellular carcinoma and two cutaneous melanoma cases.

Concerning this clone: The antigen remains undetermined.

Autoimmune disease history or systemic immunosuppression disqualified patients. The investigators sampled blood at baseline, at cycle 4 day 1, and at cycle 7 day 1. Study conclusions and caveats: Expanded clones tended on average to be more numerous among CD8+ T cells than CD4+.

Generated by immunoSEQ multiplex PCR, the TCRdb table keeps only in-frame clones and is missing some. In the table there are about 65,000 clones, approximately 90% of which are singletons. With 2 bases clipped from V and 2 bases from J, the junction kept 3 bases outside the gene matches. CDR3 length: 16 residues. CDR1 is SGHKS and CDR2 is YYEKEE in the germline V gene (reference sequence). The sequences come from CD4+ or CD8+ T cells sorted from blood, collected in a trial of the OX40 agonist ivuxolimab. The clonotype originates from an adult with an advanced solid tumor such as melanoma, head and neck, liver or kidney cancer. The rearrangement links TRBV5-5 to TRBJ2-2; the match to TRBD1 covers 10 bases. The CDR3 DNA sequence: TGTGCCAGCAGCTTTGAGACAGGGGGCAACACCGGGGAGCTGTTTTTT. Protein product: CASSFETGGNTGELFF.